This paragraph reports one TCR beta chain. The method was immunoSEQ multiplex PCR; TCRdb's version includes in-frame clones alone and lacks a portion of them. The table records about 79,000 clones, 94% of them present only once. These data come from a study of OX40 agonist ivuxolimab in advanced cancers. CDR1 is ENHRY, CDR2 SYGVKD, per germline. There are 15 residues in the CDR3. V was cut by 3 bases and J by 2 bases, with 13 bases left in between. The rearrangement uses TRBV10-3 and TRBJ2-5, with a weak D call TRBD2 (7 bases). Here the sequenced sample was CD4+ or CD8+ T cells sorted from blood, taken in a trial of the OX40 agonist ivuxolimab. This clonotype originated in an adult with an advanced solid tumor such as melanoma, head and neck, liver or kidney cancer. Here the CDR3 reads CAISEGGADQETQYF. Here the CDR3 DNA reads TGTGCCATCAGTGAAGGGGGGGCAGATCAAGAGACCCAGTACTTC.